These 25 T cell receptor beta chains came from one sample sequenced in a study of brain T cells in children with intractable seizures. TCRdb's copy holds only in-frame clones and misses some; the assay was immunoSEQ multiplex PCR. Here the sample spans 78,000 or so clones, around nine tenths being singletons. The sample in question was peripheral blood, obtained at surgery. These receptors all stem from a girl aged 2 to 9 with Rasmussen encephalitis and intractable seizures.

V and J are TRBV30 and TRBJ2-2; TRBD1 matches 8 bases. CDR3 length equals 14 residues. V shed 7 bases and J 0 bases; nucleotides not matched to a gene: 4. Per the germline V gene, CDR1 is GTSNPN and CDR2 is SVGIG (reference sequence). This CDR3 reads CAFRTGTNTGELFF. CDR3 coding DNA: TGTGCCTTTCGGACAGGGACGAACACCGGGGAGCTGTTTTTT.

The chain carries TRBV6-5 and TRBJ2-5; D is unresolved. Trimming pared 4 bases from V and 4 bases from J, leaving 13 bases between. Germline V gene data show CDR1 as MNHEY and CDR2 as SVGAGI. This CDR3 has 14 amino acids. This CDR3 is CASSSLPLGETQYF. The CDR3, as DNA: TGTGCCAGCAGTTCCCTCCCCCTAGGAGAGACCCAGTACTTC.

The V call is TRBV6-5, the J call TRBJ2-7, with 8 positions matching TRBD2. V dropped 6 bases and J dropped 4; count of bases not matched to a gene: 11. Germline-derived CDR1 and CDR2 are MNHEY and SVGAGI. There are 15 residues in the CDR3. CDR3 protein: CASRDPGLVSYEQYF. The CDR3 nucleotides read TGTGCCAGCAGGGATCCGGGACTAGTTTCTTACGAGCAGTACTTC.

V is TRBV6-1 and J is TRBJ2-1, with a weak D call TRBD2 (5 bases). The CDR3 runs 16 residues. The germline V and J ends were trimmed by 4 bases and 0 bases, with 13 bases remaining between them. Germline CDR1 is MNHNS and CDR2 is SASEGT. The CDR3 bases are TGTGCCAGCAGTGGGGGAAGCGGTAGCTCCTACAATGAGCAGTTCTTC. It specifies CASSGGSGSSYNEQFF.

The chain combines TRBV7-9 with TRBJ2-2; D gene uncertain. V was trimmed by 3 bases and J by 6 bases, leaving 8 bases between them. The CDR3 has 13 amino acids. The germline V gene encodes CDR1 SEHNR and CDR2 FQNEAQ (reference sequence). The CDR3: CASSLYTAGELFF. The CDR3 nucleotides read TGTGCCAGCAGCTTGTATACGGCCGGGGAGCTGTTTTTT.

V usage is TRBV9 and J usage is TRBJ1-2, with D possibly TRBD1 on 6 matching bases. Trimming pared 3 bases from V and 1 base from J, leaving 25 bases between. Germline CDR1 and CDR2: SGDLS and YYNGEE. This CDR3 is built from 19 residues. CDR3 sequence reads: CASSGSPWDNAFDNYGYTF. Here the CDR3 DNA reads TGTGCCAGCAGCGGATCCCCGTGGGACAACGCCTTTGATAACTATGGCTACACCTTC.

V is TRBV18 and J is TRBJ1-5; D gene ambiguous. CDR1 KGHSH and CDR2 LQKENI come from the germline V gene. This CDR3 has 14 amino acids. Trimming left V 4 bases short and J 1 base short, with 8 bases between. The chain's CDR3 is CASSLYDSNQPQHF. The CDR3 region has the DNA TGTGCCAGCTCACTTTATGACAGCAATCAGCCCCAGCATTTT. The full variable domain, rest sourced from reference TRBV18 and TRBJ1-5, is NAGVMQNPRHLVRRRGQEARLRCSPMKGHSHVYWYRQLPEEGLKFMVYLQKENIIDESGMPKERFSAEFPKEGPSILRIQQVVRGDSAAYFCASSLYDSNQPQHFGDGTRLSIL.

The sample holds one count of this clone. The chain is built from TRBV3-1 (or the pseudogene TRBV3-2) and TRBJ2-5; 15 nucleotides align to TRBD2. The V and J ends lost 4 bases and 5 bases, in that order; junction bases with no gene match: 2. Looked up from germline, CDR1 is LGHDT and CDR2 is YNNKEL (reference sequence). The CDR3 extends over 15 amino acids. The CDR3 protein is CASSPGTSGGETQYF. DNA for the CDR3: TGTGCCAGCAGCCCAGGGACTAGCGGGGGGGAGACCCAGTACTTC.

The V gene is TRBV6-4, the J gene TRBJ1-5; D unclear. The CDR3 extends over 13 amino acids. Germline lookup yields CDR1 MRHNA and CDR2 SNTAGT. V dropped 5 bases and J dropped 9 bases, with 14 bases sitting between them. The CDR3 here is CASSTQSGGPQHF. The CDR3 nucleotides are TGTGCCAGCAGTACCCAGTCGGGAGGGCCCCAGCATTTT.

The rearrangement uses TRBV6-2 or TRBV6-3 and TRBJ2-2; 10 bases match TRBD2. The CDR3 is made up of 16 amino acids. V trimming: 4 bases; J trimming: 0 bases; junction bases outside the gene matches: 2. Germline V lookup: CDR1 MNHEY, CDR2 SVGEGT. DNA for the CDR3: TGTGCCAGCAGTTCTGGACTAGCGGCGAACACCGGGGAGCTGTTTTTT. It encodes CASSSGLAANTGELFF.

The chain is built from TRBV5-1 and TRBJ2-1; D call uncertain. Germline CDR1 is SGHRS and CDR2 is YFSETQ. The CDR3 loop spans 15 amino acids. Trimming cost V 1 base and J 0 bases, with 8 bases left between them. In DNA, the CDR3 is TGCGCCAGCAGCTTGTTAACCAGCTCCTACAATGAGCAGTTCTTC. Translating gives CASSLLTSSYNEQFF. The whole variable domain, remainder taken from reference TRBV5-1 and TRBJ2-1, is KAGVTQTPRYLIKTRGQQVTLSCSPISGHRSVSWYQQTPGQGLQFLFEYFSETQRNKGNFPGRFSGRQFSNSRSEMNVSTLELGDSALYLCASSLLTSSYNEQFFGPGTRLTVL.

J is TRBJ2-1 and V is TRBV9, with 7 bases aligning to TRBD2. Per germline, CDR1 SGDLS and CDR2 YYNGEE. The CDR3 totals 12 residues. V shed 5 bases, J shed 9 bases, and the junction held 5 bases outside the gene matches. The CDR3 DNA is TGTGCCAGCAGAAGAGCTAGCGGTGAGCAGTTCTTC. Its protein is CASRRASGEQFF.

The chain combines TRBV27 with TRBJ1-5; possibly TRBD1 for D (5 bases). V gave up 3 bases and J gave up 5 bases, with 14 bases separating them. The CDR3 has 15 amino acids. Germline V gives CDR1 MNHEY, CDR2 SMNVEV (reference sequence). The CDR3 DNA sequence: TGTGCCAGCAGTTTCACGGGGGGTAAGGATCAGCCCCAGCATTTT. Translation gives CASSFTGGKDQPQHF.

The V call is TRBV25-1, the J call TRBJ1-2; 9 bases are a match to TRBD1. The length of the CDR3 is 16 residues. J gave up 0 bases and V 4 bases, and 6 bases lay outside the gene matches. Germline V gives CDR1 MGHDK, CDR2 SYGVNS. The CDR3: CASSGGGDRANYGYTF. In DNA form, the CDR3 reads TGTGCCAGCAGTGGAGGGGGGGACAGGGCTAACTATGGCTACACCTTC.

V is TRBV7-3 and J is TRBJ2-1; no clear D gene. The CDR3 has 13 amino acids. Germline V CDR1 and CDR2: SGHTA, FQGTGA. Deletions cut 3 bases from V and 7 bases from J, with 10 bases between. This CDR3 reads CASSFDLENEQFF. In DNA form, the CDR3 reads TGTGCCAGCAGCTTTGACTTGGAAAATGAGCAGTTCTTC.

The genes are TRBV5-6 and TRBJ2-3, with 12 bases matching TRBD2. CDR3 length: 16 amino acids. Per the germline V gene, CDR1 is SGHDT and CDR2 is YYEEEE. V trimming: 4 bases; J trimming: 3 bases; junction bases outside the gene matches: 6. The CDR3 here is CASSLRLAGVTDTQYF. The CDR3 coding sequence is TGTGCCAGCAGCCTTCGACTAGCGGGAGTAACAGATACGCAGTATTTT.

The chain carries TRBV7-3 and TRBJ2-1; maybe TRBD2 (6 bases). The CDR3 spans 15 residues. Trimming removed 4 bases at V and 0 bases at J, with 10 bases between. In germline, CDR1 is SGHTA, CDR2 FQGTGA. The CDR3 coding sequence is TGTGCCAGCAGCTATAGCGGTGACTCCTACAATGAGCAGTTCTTC. Translating it yields CASSYSGDSYNEQFF.

This clone has only one observation. V and J are TRBV4-1 and TRBJ1-1; D may be TRBD1 (5 bases). The V gene's germline CDR1 is MGHRA and CDR2 YSYEKL. V was clipped by 0 bases and J by 4 bases, with 15 bases between them. The CDR3 is 16 residues long. The CDR3 sequence: CASSQDSHRRSTEAFF. The CDR3 DNA follows: TGCGCCAGCAGCCAAGATTCCCACAGGCGGAGCACTGAAGCTTTCTTT.

A single count supports this clone. The chain combines TRBV27 with TRBJ2-7; no definite D call. CDR3 length equals 13 residues. The V gene lost 3 bases and the J gene lost 5 bases, with 11 bases spanning the gap. The germline CDR1 and CDR2 sequences are MNHEY and SMNVEV (reference sequence). CDR3 in amino acids: CASSLSRHDEQYF. CDR3 sequence (DNA): TGTGCCAGCAGTTTGTCCCGGCACGACGAGCAGTACTTC.

V gene TRBV12-3 or TRBV12-4 combines with J gene TRBJ2-1; D is unresolved. Trimming removed 3 bases from V and 4 bases from J, with 4 bases in between. The CDR3 is made up of 12 amino acids. CDR3 in amino acids: CASSFGYNEQFF. The CDR3 nucleotides are TGTGCCAGCAGTTTTGGGTACAATGAGCAGTTCTTC.

This rearrangement joins TRBV13 to TRBJ1-2; 9 bases align to TRBD1. V dropped 5 bases and J dropped 6; count of bases not matched to a gene: 13. There are 16 residues in the CDR3. In germline, CDR1 is PRHDT, CDR2 FYEKMQ (reference sequence). The DNA for the CDR3 is TGTGCCAGCAGCATACCCGGGACAGGGTTTGTGAATGGCTACACCTTC. Its protein is CASSIPGTGFVNGYTF.

The chain employs TRBV7-9 and TRBJ2-2; 8 bases agree with TRBD2. CDR3 length equals 15 residues. V trimming: 5 bases; J trimming: 7 bases; junction bases outside the gene matches: 9. Germline assignment: CDR1 SEHNR and CDR2 FQNEAQ (reference sequence). CDR3 sequence reads: CASSDRQREHGELFF. CDR3 in DNA: TGTGCCAGCAGCGATCGCCAGCGGGAGCACGGGGAGCTGTTTTTT.

The count of this clone is one. This chain connects TRBV18 to TRBJ1-3; D not certain. This CDR3 has 15 amino acids. V was pared by 4 bases and J by 0 bases, with 10 bases between. Germline V gives CDR1 KGHSH, CDR2 LQKENI. CDR3 amino acids: CASSLKSDSGNTIYF. CDR3 in DNA: TGTGCCAGCTCACTGAAGTCCGACTCTGGAAACACCATATATTTT.

This rearrangement joins TRBV2 to TRBJ1-2; possible D gene TRBD1, 5 bases. The V end lost 4 bases, the J end lost 4 bases, and 10 bases lay between the germline ends. CDR3 length equals 13 residues. Germline loops: CDR1 SNHLY, CDR2 FYNNEI. The CDR3 DNA reads as TGTGCCAGCAGTGTGTCAGGGCCCTATGGCTACACCTTC. This encodes CASSVSGPYGYTF.

The CDR3 DNA reads as TGTGCCAGCAGCCAAGATCATGGTAGCCGAAACACTGAAGCTTTCTTT. Its translation: CASSQDHGSRNTEAFF. The gene calls are TRBV14 and TRBJ1-1; D call uncertain. V was pared by 0 bases and J by 2 bases, with 13 bases between. The CDR3 is 16 amino acids. Per the germline V gene, CDR1 is SGHDN and CDR2 is FVKESK.